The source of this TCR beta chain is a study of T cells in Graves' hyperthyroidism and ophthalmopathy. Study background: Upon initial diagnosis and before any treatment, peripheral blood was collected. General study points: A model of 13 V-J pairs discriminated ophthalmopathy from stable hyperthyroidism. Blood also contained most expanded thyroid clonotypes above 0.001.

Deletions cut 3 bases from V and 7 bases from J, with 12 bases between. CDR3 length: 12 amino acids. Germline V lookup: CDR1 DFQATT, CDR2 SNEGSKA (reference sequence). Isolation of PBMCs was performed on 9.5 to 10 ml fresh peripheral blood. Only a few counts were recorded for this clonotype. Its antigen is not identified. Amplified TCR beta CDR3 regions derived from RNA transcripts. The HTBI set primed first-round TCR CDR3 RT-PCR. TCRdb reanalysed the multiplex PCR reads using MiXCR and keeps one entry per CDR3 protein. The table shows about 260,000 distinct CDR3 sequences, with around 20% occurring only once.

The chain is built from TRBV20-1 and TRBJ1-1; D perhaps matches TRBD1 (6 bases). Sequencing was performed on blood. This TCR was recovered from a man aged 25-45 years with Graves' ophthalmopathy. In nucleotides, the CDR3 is TGCAGTGCTAGCGAGGAACAGGGTGAAGCTTTCTTT. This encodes CSASEEQGEAFF.